A single T cell receptor beta chain is shown here with its context. This sample's time point: pre-treatment baseline. This entry belongs to a study of blood T cell dynamics during melanoma immunotherapy. V dropped 8 bases and J dropped 8 bases, with 16 bases sitting between them. This CDR3 spans 13 amino acids. Germline V gene data show CDR1 as MNHNS and CDR2 as SASEGT. Measured with immunoSEQ multiplex PCR; TCRdb has only the in-frame clones, and not every one. The data show roughly 7,900 clones, with over 65% seen just once and 1% to 1.5% held by the top ten. The receptor was isolated from a human donor with melanoma. The chain links TRBV6-1 to TRBJ1-5, with D tentatively TRBD1 (5 bases). This material consisted of blood, taken from a patient treated with checkpoint blockade. CDR3 in amino acids: CASQTRVNEPQHF. The CDR3 DNA is TGTGCCAGCCAGACCAGGGTTAACGAGCCCCAGCATTTT.